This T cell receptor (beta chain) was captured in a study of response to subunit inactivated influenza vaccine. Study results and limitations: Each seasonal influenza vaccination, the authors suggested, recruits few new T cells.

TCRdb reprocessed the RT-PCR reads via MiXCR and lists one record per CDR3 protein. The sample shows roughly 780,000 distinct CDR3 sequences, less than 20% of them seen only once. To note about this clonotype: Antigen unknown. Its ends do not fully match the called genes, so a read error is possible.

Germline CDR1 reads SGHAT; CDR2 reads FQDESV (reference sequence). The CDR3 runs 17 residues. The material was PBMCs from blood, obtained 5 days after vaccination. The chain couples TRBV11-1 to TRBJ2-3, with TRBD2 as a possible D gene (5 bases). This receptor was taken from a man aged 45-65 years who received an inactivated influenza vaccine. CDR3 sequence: CASSLATGYSATDTQFF. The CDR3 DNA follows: TGTGCCAGCAGCTTAGCGACGGGGTATTCAGCCACAGATACGCAGTTTTTT.